The subject of this entry is one T cell receptor beta chain. The target of this receptor is not known. No much larger clone exists at a distance of one base, and base qualities are not known. The CDR3 sequence holds 15 residues, the cysteine and phenylalanine included. CDR3 DNA only is kept here, 45 bases in frame from base 1. For CDR1 and CDR2, the germline V gene lists SGHRS and YFSETQ. V and J lose 0 bases and 3 bases, and a span of 10 bases separates them. For sequencing of the TCRbeta CDR3 region, genomic DNA was extracted from the sorted cells. The immunoSEQ Assay was used to sequence the TCRbeta CDR3 regions. TCRdb took over this immuneACCESS table, retaining in-frame rearrangements with V and J assigned. Such tables are incomplete; in checked studies, under half of the missing clones stem from an unresolved V gene, and the remainder is unexplained. This sample lists approximately 94,000 clones; around nine tenths were detected once. Over 0.8% of the sample goes to the ten largest clones.

Patients with autoimmune disease history or receiving systemic immunosuppression were excluded from the trial. Peripheral blood for TCR sequencing was collected from all dose cohorts at baseline, on cycle 4 day 1, and on cycle 7 day 1. The samples were taken from a phase I, first-in-human, multicenter, open-label dose-escalation trial of ivuxolimab. Adults with locally advanced or metastatic head and neck squamous cell, hepatocellular, melanoma or renal cell carcinoma were enrolled in the trial. Before TCR sequencing, CD4+ T cells and CD8+ T cells from peripheral blood were sorted into separate populations. The source of the sample is a study of OX40 agonist ivuxolimab in advanced cancers. Turning to the overall study: Ivuxolimab, which targeted the costimulatory receptor OX40 (CD134), was an agonistic, fully human IgG2 monoclonal antibody. The point of sequencing TCRbeta in the periphery was to test whether ivuxolimab changed TCR sequence diversity and drove clonal T-cell expansion. Prior anti-PD-1, anti-PD-L1 or anti-CTLA-4 therapy was permitted, and approximately 40% of dose-escalation patients had received checkpoint inhibitors. Partial responses occurred in three dose-escalation patients, of whom one had hepatocellular carcinoma and two had cutaneous melanoma. The paper describes the monotherapy dose-escalation part (N = 52 patients) of the phase I trial of ivuxolimab. Intravenous ivuxolimab was administered to patients every 2 weeks at six dose levels: 0.01, 0.1, 0.3, 1.5, 3 and 10 mg/kg. The dose-escalation cohort was over 70% male with a mean age of approximately 60 years, ranging from roughly 23 to 90. Of the roughly 52 dose-escalation patients, hepatocellular carcinoma was present in roughly 19, melanoma in around 15, renal cell carcinoma in 9 and head and neck cancer in 9. The paper as a whole reports these results and caveats: Low levels of normalized T-cell clonal expansion were also seen in some patients who did not respond. After ivuxolimab, CD8+ T cells had more expanded clones than CD4+ T cells on average. In partial responders in the 0.1-3.0 mg/kg groups, normalized peripheral clonal expansion was found to be among the lowest, especially among CD8+ T cells. At doses of 0.1 to 3.0 mg/kg, clonal expansion of both CD4+ and CD8+ T cells in blood was seen between baseline and week 6. Antigen specificity was not determined for the clonally expanded peripheral T cells.

This sequence uses TRBV5-1 and TRBJ2-1; the D region possibly corresponds to TRBD1 (6 bases align). The source was CD4+ or CD8+ T cells sorted from blood, collected in a trial of the OX40 agonist ivuxolimab. The TCR sequence derives from an adult with an advanced solid tumor such as melanoma, head and neck, liver or kidney cancer. The DNA reads TGCGCCAGCAGCTTGGAACCGGGACACTACAATGAGCAGTTCTTC. This encodes CASSLEPGHYNEQFF.